This T cell receptor (beta chain) is drawn from a study of response to subunit inactivated influenza vaccine (dated 2018 in TCRdb). For context, the study as a whole: The study used deep quantitative T cell receptor repertoire profiling to track responses to a trivalent subunit inactivated influenza vaccine.

Study-wide findings and limitations: According to the authors, only a limited number of new T cells may be recruited by each seasonal influenza vaccination.

Details on this clonotype: Its antigen has not been determined. No base quality information exists; no much larger clone differs at one position.

V lost 2 bases and J lost 1 base; the stretch between them is 12 bases long. The CDR3 contains 15 residues, cysteine and phenylalanine counted. Of all the DNA, just the CDR3 is kept, 45 bases in frame from base 1. The germline V gene (reference sequence) supplies CDR1 DFQATT and CDR2 SNEGSKA. The library was built by means of RT-PCR. These reads were obtained on an Illumina HiSeq 2500. In-frame beta chains were kept once TCRdb had trimmed the public reads at Q25 with fastp and called clones with MiXCR. Each CDR3 protein gets just one entry, which takes the most common genes and DNA from the rows behind it. The sample data list 650,000 to 800,000 distinct CDR3 sequences, and 14% of these were observed just once. Of the sample, less than 7% falls within the top ten clones.

The rearranged chain carries TRBV20-1 and TRBJ1-5; the D gene is not confidently resolved. The specimen was PBMCs from blood, collected 14 to 15 days before vaccination. The sequence derives from a man aged 50-60 years who received an inactivated influenza vaccine. Donor details come from another sample of the same person, matched by shared clones. This receptor has the CDR3 CSARRQAGSNQPQHF. At the DNA level, the sequence is TGCAGTGCTAGAAGGCAGGCGGGGAGCAATCAGCCCCAGCATTTT.